This TCR beta chain appears in the sequencing data of a study of T cells after yellow fever vaccination. Regarding the study as a whole: At approximately 95% for CD4 and 70% to 90% for CD8, most primary-vaccination clones showed up again after the booster. A limited proportion of clonotypes was detected within both the CD4 and CD8 compartments.

A note on this clonotype: Its specificity is not known.

The V and J ends lost 1 base and 2 bases, in that order; junction bases with no gene match: 8. This CDR3 has 17 residues. From germline, CDR1 is SGHKS and CDR2 YYEKEE (reference sequence). TCRdb re-called the 5' RACE reads through MiXCR, storing one row per CDR3 protein. The sample has hundreds of thousands of distinct CDR3 sequences; about a fifth are singletons. The clonotype was recovered from a man aged 25-40 years who received the YFV17D yellow fever vaccine. J is TRBJ2-1 and V is TRBV5-5; 8 bases are shared with TRBD2. The sequencing used PBMCs, collected 15 days after the yellow fever booster vaccination. CDR3 DNA: TGTGCCAGCAGCTTGAGGGGAGCGGGGGACCCCTACAATGAGCAGTTCTTC. This translates into CASSLRGAGDPYNEQFF.